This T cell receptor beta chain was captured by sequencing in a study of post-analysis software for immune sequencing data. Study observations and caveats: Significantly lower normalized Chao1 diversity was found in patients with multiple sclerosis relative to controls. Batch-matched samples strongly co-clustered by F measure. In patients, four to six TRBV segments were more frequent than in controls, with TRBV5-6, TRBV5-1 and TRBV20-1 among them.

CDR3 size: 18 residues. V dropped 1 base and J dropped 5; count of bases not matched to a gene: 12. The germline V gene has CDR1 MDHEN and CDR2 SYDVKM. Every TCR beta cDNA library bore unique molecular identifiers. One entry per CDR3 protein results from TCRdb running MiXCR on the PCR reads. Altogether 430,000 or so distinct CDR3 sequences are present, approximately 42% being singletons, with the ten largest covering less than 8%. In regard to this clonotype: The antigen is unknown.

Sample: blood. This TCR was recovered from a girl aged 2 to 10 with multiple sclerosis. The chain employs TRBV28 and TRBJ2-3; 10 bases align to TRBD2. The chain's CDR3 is CASSLSAVASGGVDTQYF. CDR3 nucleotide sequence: TGTGCCAGCAGTTTATCTGCGGTGGCTAGCGGGGGCGTAGATACGCAGTATTTT.